This T cell receptor (beta chain) derives from a study of blood T cell repertoires in COVID-19. This table comes from immunoSEQ multiplex PCR, and its TCRdb copy is limited to in-frame clones, with some not included. Of some 160,000 clones detected, approximately 86% appear once; the ten largest clones hold over 2%. This CDR3 has 13 residues. Germline V gene sequence: CDR1 LNHNV, CDR2 YYDKDF (reference sequence). Between the trimmed V and J ends, which lost 4 bases and 3 bases, there was a span of 9 bases. Sequencing input: peripheral blood. The receptor was isolated from an elderly woman with COVID-19, enrolled during active disease. V usage is TRBV15 and J usage is TRBJ1-1, with a tentative D call TRBD1 (5 bases). CDR3 coding DNA: TGTGCCACCAGCATTCTCAGGGACACTGAAGCTTTCTTT. Amino acids: CATSILRDTEAFF.